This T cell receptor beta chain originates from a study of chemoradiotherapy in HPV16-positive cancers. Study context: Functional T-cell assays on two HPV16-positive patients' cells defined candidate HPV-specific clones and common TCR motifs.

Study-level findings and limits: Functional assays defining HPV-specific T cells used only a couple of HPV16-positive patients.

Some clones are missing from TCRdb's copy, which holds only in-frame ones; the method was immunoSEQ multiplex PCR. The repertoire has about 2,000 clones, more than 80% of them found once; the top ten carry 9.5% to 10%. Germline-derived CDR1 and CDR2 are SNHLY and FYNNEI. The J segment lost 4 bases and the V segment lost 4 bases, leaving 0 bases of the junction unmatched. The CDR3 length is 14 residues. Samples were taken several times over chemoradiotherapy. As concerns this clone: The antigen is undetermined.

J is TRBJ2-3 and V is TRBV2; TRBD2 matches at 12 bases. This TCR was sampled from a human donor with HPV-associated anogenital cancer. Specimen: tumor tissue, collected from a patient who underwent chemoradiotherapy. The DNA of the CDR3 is TGTGCCAGCAGTGGACTAGCGGGAGCAGATACGCAGTATTTT. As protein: CASSGLAGADTQYF.